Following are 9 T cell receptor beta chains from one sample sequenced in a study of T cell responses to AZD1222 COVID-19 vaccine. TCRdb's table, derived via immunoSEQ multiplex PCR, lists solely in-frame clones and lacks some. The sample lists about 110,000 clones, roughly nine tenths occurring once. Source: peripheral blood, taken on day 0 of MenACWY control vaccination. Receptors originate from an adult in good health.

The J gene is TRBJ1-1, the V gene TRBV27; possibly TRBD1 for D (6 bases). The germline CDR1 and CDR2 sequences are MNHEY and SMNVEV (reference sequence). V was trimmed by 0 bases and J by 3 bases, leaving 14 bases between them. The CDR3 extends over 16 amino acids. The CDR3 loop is CASSLSKGEGDTEAFF. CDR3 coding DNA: TGTGCCAGCAGTTTATCGAAGGGGGAGGGGGACACTGAAGCTTTCTTT.

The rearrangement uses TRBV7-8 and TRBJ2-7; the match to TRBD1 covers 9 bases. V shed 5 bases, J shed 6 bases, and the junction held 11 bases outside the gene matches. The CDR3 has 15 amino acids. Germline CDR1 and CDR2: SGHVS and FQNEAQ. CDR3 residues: CASSINRDRATEQYF. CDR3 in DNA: TGTGCCAGCAGCATAAACCGGGACAGGGCGACCGAGCAGTACTTC. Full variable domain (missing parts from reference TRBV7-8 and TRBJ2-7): GAGVSQSPRYKVAKRGQDVALRCDPISGHVSLFWYQQALGQGPEFLTYFQNEAQLDKSGLPSDRFFAERPEGSVSTLKIQRTQQEDSAVYLCASSINRDRATEQYFGPGTRLTVT.

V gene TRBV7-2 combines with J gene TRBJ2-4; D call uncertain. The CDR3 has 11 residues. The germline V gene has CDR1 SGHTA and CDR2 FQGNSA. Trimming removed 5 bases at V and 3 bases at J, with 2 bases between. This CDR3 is CASSSKNIQYF. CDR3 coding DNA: TGTGCCAGCAGCAGCAAAAACATTCAGTACTTC. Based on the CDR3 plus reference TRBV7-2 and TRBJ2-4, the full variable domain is GAGVSQSPSNKVTEKGKDVELRCDPISGHTALYWYRQSLGQGLEFLIYFQGNSAPDKSGLPSDRFSAERTGGSVSTLTIQRTQQEDSAVYLCASSSKNIQYFGAGTRLSVL.

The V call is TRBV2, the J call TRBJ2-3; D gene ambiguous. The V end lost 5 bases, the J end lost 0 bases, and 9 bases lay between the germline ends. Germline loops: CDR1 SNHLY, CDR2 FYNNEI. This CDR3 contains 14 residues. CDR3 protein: CASSWQTSTDTQYF. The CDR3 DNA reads TGTGCCAGCAGTTGGCAGACTAGCACAGATACGCAGTATTTT.

The CDR3 DNA reads as TGCGCCAGCAGCACGGACCAAGAGACCCAGTACTTC. The encoded protein is CASSTDQETQYF. The chain couples TRBV5-1 to TRBJ2-5, with D unclear. Trimming took off 4 bases at V and 0 bases at J, with 4 bases between the two ends. The CDR3 has 12 residues. CDR1 SGHRS and CDR2 YFSETQ come from the germline V gene.

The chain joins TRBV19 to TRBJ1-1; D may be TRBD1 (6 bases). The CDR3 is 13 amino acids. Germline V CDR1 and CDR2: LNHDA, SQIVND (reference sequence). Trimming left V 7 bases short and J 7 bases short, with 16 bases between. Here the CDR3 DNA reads TGTGCCAGTAAGGTTCGGGGGGCGGTTGAAGCTTTCTTT. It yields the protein CASKVRGAVEAFF. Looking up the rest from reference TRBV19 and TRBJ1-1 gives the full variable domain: DGGITQSPKYLFRKEGQNVTLSCEQNLNHDAMYWYRQDPGQGLRLIYYSQIVNDFQKGDIAEGYSVSREKKESFPLTVTSAQKNPTAFYLCASKVRGAVEAFFGQGTRLTVV.

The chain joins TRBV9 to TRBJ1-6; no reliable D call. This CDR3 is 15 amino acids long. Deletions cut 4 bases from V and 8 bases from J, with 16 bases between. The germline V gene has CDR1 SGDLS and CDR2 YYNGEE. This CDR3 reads CASSLLDTLDSPLHF. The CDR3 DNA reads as TGTGCCAGCAGCCTTCTCGACACCTTAGATTCACCCCTCCACTTT.

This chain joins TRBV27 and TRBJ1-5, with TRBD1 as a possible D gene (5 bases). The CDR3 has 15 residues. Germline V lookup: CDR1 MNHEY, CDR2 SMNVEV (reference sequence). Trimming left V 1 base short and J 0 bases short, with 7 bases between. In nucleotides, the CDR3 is TGTGCCAGCAGTTTATGGGGGGTTAGCAATCAGCCCCAGCATTTT. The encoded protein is CASSLWGVSNQPQHF.

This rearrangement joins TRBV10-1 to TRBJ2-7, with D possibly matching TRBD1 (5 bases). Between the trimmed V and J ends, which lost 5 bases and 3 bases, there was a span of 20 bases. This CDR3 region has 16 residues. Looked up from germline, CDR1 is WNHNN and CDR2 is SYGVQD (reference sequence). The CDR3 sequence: CASSQGQLSTGYEQYF. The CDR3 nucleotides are TGCGCCAGCAGTCAAGGGCAGCTCTCCACAGGCTACGAGCAGTACTTC.